This T cell receptor (beta chain) was captured by sequencing in a study of identical twins. The CDR3 is 14 residues long. Germline CDR1 reads SGHTA; CDR2 reads FQGNSA. V was cut by 4 bases and J by 6 bases, with 10 bases left in between. The table lists this clonotype with a few counts. A universal primer site came from template switching; cDNA carried unique molecular identifiers. TCRdb recomputed calls from the 5' RACE reads with MiXCR, one row per CDR3 protein. The table shows 700,000 or so distinct CDR3 sequences, with 20% to 25% occurring only once. These data were likewise used in another study, on T cells expressing NK-cell markers.

The sample taken for sequencing was PBMCs. The clonotype was recovered from a woman aged 18-29 years in good health. The rearrangement joins TRBV7-2 to TRBJ1-6; D remains unclear. CDR3 coding DNA: TGTGCCAGCAGCTGGGGTGGAGTTAATTCACCCCTCCACTTT. The encoded protein is CASSWGGVNSPLHF.